The 9 T cell receptor beta chains reported below all come from one sample, sequenced in a study of blood T cell repertoires in COVID-19. Generated by immunoSEQ multiplex PCR, the TCRdb table keeps only in-frame clones and is missing some. The table includes a few hundred thousand clones, about nine tenths detected once. The sequencing input was PBMCs or T cells enriched from blood (not recorded which). Source of these receptors: a man in his forties or fifties who had recovered from COVID-19.

This sequence joins TRBV9 and TRBJ1-1; TRBD1 matches at 8 bases. Germline CDR1 and CDR2: SGDLS and YYNGEE. With V trimmed by 3 bases and J by 0 bases, 7 bases remained unmatched. This CDR3 has 16 amino acids. The CDR3, as DNA: TGTGCCAGCAGCGCCGTGACAGGGGATATGAACACTGAAGCTTTCTTT. Translating it yields CASSAVTGDMNTEAFF.

The rearrangement joins TRBV5-1 to TRBJ1-1; D not certain. There are 15 residues in the CDR3. CDR1 SGHRS and CDR2 YFSETQ come from the germline V gene. V lost 0 bases, J lost 2 bases, and 11 bases lay in between. The DNA of the CDR3 is TGCGCCAGCAGCTTGGAGGGCGGGGTTAACACTGAAGCTTTCTTT. Translation gives CASSLEGGVNTEAFF.

The rearrangement joins TRBV9 to TRBJ2-2; 7 bases match TRBD1. CDR3 length: 17 amino acids. V was clipped by 0 bases and J by 2 bases; unmatched bases: 7. The V gene's germline CDR1 is SGDLS and CDR2 YYNGEE. The CDR3 is CASSVGSGTVNTGELFF. The CDR3 DNA reads TGTGCCAGCAGCGTAGGGTCAGGGACAGTTAACACCGGGGAGCTGTTTTTT.

This chain uses TRBV4-3 with TRBJ2-7; no clear D. Trimming left V 0 bases short and J 0 bases short, with 6 bases between. The length of the CDR3 is 14 residues. Germline values: CDR1 LGHNA, CDR2 YSLEER. CDR3 in amino acids: CASSQEALSYEQYF. In DNA form, the CDR3 reads TGCGCCAGCAGCCAAGAAGCCCTCTCCTACGAGCAGTACTTC.

This rearrangement joins TRBV4-1 to TRBJ2-3, with 13 positions matching TRBD2. The junction had 7 bases not matched to a gene; V was cut back by 3 bases and J by 4 bases. Germline V gene sequence: CDR1 MGHRA, CDR2 YSYEKL. This CDR3 contains 17 residues. The DNA for the CDR3 is TGCGCCAGCAGCCACGTCGGACTAGCGGGAGTTCCAGATACGCAGTATTTT. Translating gives CASSHVGLAGVPDTQYF.

This chain links TRBV6-5 with TRBJ2-7; D is unresolved. The CDR3 sequence is 11 residues long. Trimming left V 7 bases short and J 3 bases short, with 7 bases between. Looked up from germline, CDR1 is MNHEY and CDR2 is SVGAGI. This chain's CDR3 is CASTYHYEQYF. DNA for the CDR3: TGTGCCAGCACCTACCACTACGAGCAGTACTTC.

This chain links TRBV19 with TRBJ2-2; TRBD2 aligns across 14 bases. V gave up 3 bases and J gave up 5 bases; unmatched junction bases: 8. Germline V gene data show CDR1 as LNHDA and CDR2 as SQIVND (reference sequence). This CDR3 has 18 residues. CDR3 bases: TGTGCCAGTAGTATCCCGGGACTAGCGGGAGAAAAGACCGGGGAGCTGTTTTTT. This encodes CASSIPGLAGEKTGELFF. Using reference TRBV19 and TRBJ2-2 for the parts outside the CDR3, the full variable domain is DGGITQSPKYLFRKEGQNVTLSCEQNLNHDAMYWYRQDPGQGLRLIYYSQIVNDFQKGDIAEGYSVSREKKESFPLTVTSAQKNPTAFYLCASSIPGLAGEKTGELFFGEGSRLTVL.

This chain connects TRBV18 to TRBJ1-4; no clear D. The germline V gene has CDR1 KGHSH and CDR2 LQKENI. CDR3 length: 12 amino acids. V lost 3 bases, J lost 6 bases, and 5 bases lay in between. As DNA, the CDR3 is TGTGCCAGCTCACCCGGAGATGAAAAACTGTTTTTT. This gives the protein CASSPGDEKLFF.

This chain uses TRBV28 with TRBJ2-7; 8 bases agree with TRBD1. This CDR3 spans 17 amino acids. The V gene end was trimmed by 6 bases and the J gene end by 2 bases; junction bases not matched to a gene: 15. Germline CDR1 reads MDHEN; CDR2 reads SYDVKM. CDR3 bases: TGTGCCAGCAGCAAATGGGGGTTTAGGACAGGGACCTACGAGCAGTACTTC. This sequence encodes CASSKWGFRTGTYEQYF.